Listed below are T cell receptor beta chains from one sample, sequenced in a study of tumor and adjacent non-tumor tissue in lung cancer. TCRdb independently ran MiXCR on the multiplex PCR reads; one entry per CDR3 protein. This table has fewer than 80,000 distinct CDR3 sequences, about two thirds appearing once. The sample comprised lung tumor tissue. Source of these receptors: a woman aged 70-85 years with non-small cell lung cancer. Each CDR3 is given with its conserved first and last residue. Each record gives: V gene, J gene, CDR3 length, CDR3 protein.

v_call: TRBV4-1
j_call: TRBJ2-1
cdr3_length: 19
cdr3_aa: CASSQDPGSSRTTYNEQFF

v_call: TRBV5-4
j_call: TRBJ2-2
cdr3_length: 16
cdr3_aa: CASSFRTPKRIGELFF

v_call: TRBV6-5
j_call: TRBJ2-1
cdr3_length: 15
cdr3_aa: CVSSRGTGPNNAQFF

v_call: TRBV7-8
j_call: TRBJ2-5
cdr3_length: 16
cdr3_aa: CVSSLGLGLAVRPQYF

v_call: TRBV5-6
j_call: TRBJ2-7
cdr3_length: 15
cdr3_aa: CACSLGCSFSYERYF

v_call: TRBV29-1
j_call: TRBJ2-1
cdr3_length: 14
cdr3_aa: CSVAVRDSYNEQFF

v_call: TRBV5-4
j_call: TRBJ2-5
cdr3_length: 13
cdr3_aa: CAISLGQDGTQHF

v_call: TRBV28
j_call: TRBJ2-1
cdr3_length: 15
cdr3_aa: CASSLGGLVDNEQFF

v_call: TRBV20-1
j_call: TRBJ2-5
cdr3_length: 11
cdr3_aa: CSALGGETQYF

v_call: TRBV6-6
j_call: TRBJ2-5
cdr3_length: 16
cdr3_aa: CARSDRTGSDGETQYF

v_call: TRBV24-1
j_call: TRBJ2-2
cdr3_length: 18
cdr3_aa: CATSDPKPSGRNTGELFF

v_call: TRBV5-4
j_call: TRBJ2-1
cdr3_length: 11
cdr3_aa: CASSLVSEQSF

v_call: TRBV5-4
j_call: TRBJ1-1
cdr3_length: 14
cdr3_aa: CASSLAREVTEAFF

v_call: TRBV11-2
j_call: TRBJ1-2
cdr3_length: 15
cdr3_aa: CARNSYRVANYGYTF

v_call: TRBV28
j_call: TRBJ2-7
cdr3_length: 12
cdr3_aa: CASSLSWVEQYF

v_call: TRBV28
j_call: TRBJ2-3
cdr3_length: 17
cdr3_aa: CASSLLHRGTLTDTQYF

v_call: TRBV6-1
j_call: TRBJ1-5
cdr3_length: 16
cdr3_aa: CASSDWGQGTNQPQHF

v_call: TRBV20-1
j_call: TRBJ2-1
cdr3_length: 20
cdr3_aa: CSTRDFGWTSGRGSYNEQFF

v_call: TRBV30
j_call: TRBJ1-2
cdr3_length: 16
cdr3_aa: CAWRVGVAGRKSGYTF

v_call: TRBV6-5
j_call: TRBJ2-3
cdr3_length: 13
cdr3_aa: CASALLDTNTQYF

v_call: TRBV28
j_call: TRBJ1-5
cdr3_length: 12
cdr3_aa: CASSFPSRPQHF

v_call: TRBV5-1
j_call: TRBJ2-7
cdr3_length: 14
cdr3_aa: CASSFSGAGYEQYF

v_call: TRBV10-1
j_call: TRBJ1-1
cdr3_length: 14
cdr3_aa: CASSESFGNTEAFF

v_call: TRBV10-2
j_call: TRBJ1-1
cdr3_length: 15
cdr3_aa: CASSEVRVMNTEAFF

v_call: TRBV6-1
j_call: TRBJ1-6
cdr3_length: 17
cdr3_aa: CANMVHWQGAGNSPLHF

v_call: TRBV20-1
j_call: TRBJ1-2
cdr3_length: 14
cdr3_aa: CSASGRTSNYGYTF

v_call: TRBV30
j_call: TRBJ2-2
cdr3_length: 14
cdr3_aa: CAWKGGGNTGELFF

v_call: TRBV6-5
j_call: TRBJ1-2
cdr3_length: 16
cdr3_aa: CASRMGGQGFGYDYTF

v_call: TRBV29-1
j_call: TRBJ2-3
cdr3_length: 13
cdr3_aa: CSVPTGSTNTQYF

v_call: TRBV13
j_call: TRBJ2-3
cdr3_length: 15
cdr3_aa: CVSRPGTGGADTQYF

v_call: TRBV4-1
j_call: TRBJ1-1
cdr3_length: 15
cdr3_aa: CASSQRTGDGTDAFF

v_call: TRBV20-1
j_call: -
cdr3_length: 15
cdr3_aa: CSAREDRGGNQPQYF

v_call: TRBV6-1
j_call: TRBJ2-7
cdr3_length: 15
cdr3_aa: CARSESGGQSSEQYF

v_call: TRBV29-1
j_call: TRBJ2-2
cdr3_length: 14
cdr3_aa: CSVDRSLEGGELFF

v_call: TRBV5-1
j_call: TRBJ2-1
cdr3_length: 16
cdr3_aa: CASSFLSTGIDGEQFF

v_call: TRBV5-1
j_call: TRBJ2-3
cdr3_length: 14
cdr3_aa: CASSWDIDTDTQYF

v_call: TRBV13
j_call: TRBJ1-2
cdr3_length: 16
cdr3_aa: CASSRRNEGGAYGYTF

v_call: TRBV4-2
j_call: TRBJ1-2
cdr3_length: 15
cdr3_aa: CASSHRDEGSYGYTF

v_call: TRBV21-1
j_call: TRBJ2-5
cdr3_length: 17
cdr3_aa: CASSKGLAGRVQETQYF

v_call: TRBV6-1
j_call: TRBJ2-7
cdr3_length: 15
cdr3_aa: CASSTQGGISNEQYF

v_call: TRBV11-1
j_call: TRBJ2-1
cdr3_length: 14
cdr3_aa: CASSGYRGPYEQFF

v_call: TRBV29-1
j_call: TRBJ1-1
cdr3_length: 13
cdr3_aa: CNVARGKGTGAFF

v_call: TRBV6-2/TRBV6-3
j_call: TRBJ2-1
cdr3_length: 14
cdr3_aa: CGSELAGGTDEQFF

v_call: TRBV6-1
j_call: TRBJ2-7
cdr3_length: 16
cdr3_aa: CASSGGANDSPYEQYF

v_call: TRBV12-3/TRBV12-4
j_call: TRBJ2-3
cdr3_length: 17
cdr3_aa: CASSRGTGTISTNTQYF

v_call: TRBV4-1
j_call: TRBJ2-1
cdr3_length: 15
cdr3_aa: CASSQALGHYNEQLF

v_call: TRBV7-9
j_call: TRBJ2-1
cdr3_length: 17
cdr3_aa: CASSFGTSGSSYNEQLF

v_call: TRBV30
j_call: TRBJ1-5
cdr3_length: 14
cdr3_aa: CALTTGPRTQPQHF

v_call: TRBV5-4
j_call: TRBJ2-7
cdr3_length: 16
cdr3_aa: CASSLALTSGTYEQYF

v_call: TRBV20-1
j_call: TRBJ1-2
cdr3_length: 12
cdr3_aa: CSASISNYGYTF

v_call: TRBV6-6
j_call: TRBJ2-5
cdr3_length: 16
cdr3_aa: CDSRYQGNSDRETQYF

v_call: TRBV4-1
j_call: TRBJ1-1
cdr3_length: 17
cdr3_aa: CASSQDDRDRPNTEALF

v_call: TRBV29-1
j_call: TRBJ2-1
cdr3_length: 14
cdr3_aa: CTVEVSRAYNKQFF

v_call: TRBV6-5
j_call: TRBJ2-3
cdr3_length: 15
cdr3_aa: CANSYPLMNTDTQYF

v_call: TRBV6-5
j_call: TRBJ2-1
cdr3_length: 15
cdr3_aa: CACRDLAGWGHEQFF

v_call: TRBV5-1
j_call: TRBJ2-7
cdr3_length: 13
cdr3_aa: CASSLFTSYEQYF

v_call: TRBV6-6
j_call: TRBJ2-7
cdr3_length: 14
cdr3_aa: CASRGDSGSYEQYF